The 15 T cell receptor beta chains below all came from one sample that was sequenced in a study of shared clonotypes between healthy human individuals. TCRdb keeps only in-frame clones here, not all; method: immunoSEQ multiplex PCR. The sample records over 2 million clones, about 90% being singletons. The sequencing input was naive CD4+ T cells from PBMCs. The subset here: CD45RA+ positively selected. The receptors come from a man between 18 and 29 years old in good health. Some clones in this sample may be carry-over from other donors' samples.

The rearrangement uses TRBV5-4 and TRBJ2-7; D gene uncertain. The CDR3 has 17 amino acids. Germline CDR1 reads SGHNT; CDR2 reads YYREEE (reference sequence). V lost 4 bases, J lost 1 base, and 21 bases lay in between. CDR3 nucleotide sequence: TGTGCCAGCAGCACTTCCCTTACACATCGCTCGTCCTACGAGCAGTACTTC. Encoded protein: CASSTSLTHRSSYEQYF.

V is TRBV2 and J is TRBJ1-5; no reliable D call. Trimming left V 5 bases short and J 1 base short, with 9 bases between. The CDR3 has 14 amino acids. Looked up from germline, CDR1 is SNHLY and CDR2 is FYNNEI. The CDR3 DNA reads TGTGCCAGCAGTCCTTGGAAGAGCAATCAGCCCCAGCATTTT. Translated: CASSPWKSNQPQHF.

This chain connects TRBV28 to TRBJ2-1, with 11 bases lining up with TRBD1. Looked up from germline, CDR1 is MDHEN and CDR2 is SYDVKM. Trimming cost V 4 bases and J 5 bases; bases outside gene matches: 7. This CDR3 is built from 16 residues. The CDR3 reads CASSSRTGGPNNEQFF. The CDR3 coding sequence is TGTGCCAGCAGTTCGCGGACAGGGGGCCCTAACAATGAGCAGTTCTTC.

This chain links TRBV5-1 with TRBJ2-5; 9 nucleotides line up with TRBD2. CDR3 length: 14 residues. Trimming removed 3 bases from V and 5 bases from J; junction bases left unmatched: 5. The germline V gene has CDR1 SGHRS and CDR2 YFSETQ. This chain's CDR3 is CASSSSGVGETQYF. CDR3 nucleotide sequence: TGCGCCAGCAGCTCTAGCGGGGTAGGGGAGACCCAGTACTTC. The full variable domain, in which reference TRBV5-1 and TRBJ2-5 provide the parts outside the CDR3, is KAGVTQTPRYLIKTRGQQVTLSCSPISGHRSVSWYQQTPGQGLQFLFEYFSETQRNKGNFPGRFSGRQFSNSRSEMNVSTLELGDSALYLCASSSSGVGETQYFGPGTRLLVL.

The chain recombines TRBV19 with TRBJ1-4, with D perhaps TRBD1 (6 bases). CDR1 LNHDA and CDR2 SQIVND come from the germline V gene (reference sequence). Trimming pared 7 bases from V and 6 bases from J, leaving 18 bases between. The CDR3 length is 15 residues. This CDR3 reads CASNRGGRGYEKLFF. In DNA form, the CDR3 reads TGTGCCAGTAACCGGGGGGGCAGGGGATATGAAAAACTGTTTTTT.

This clone was counted a few times. The chain is built from TRBV7-2 and TRBJ2-1; D may be TRBD2 (5 bases). CDR3 length: 12 amino acids. The V end was cut by 5 bases, the J end by 10 bases, with 12 bases between. The germline CDR1 and CDR2 sequences are SGHTA and FQGNSA. CDR3 sequence reads: CASSLQRREQFF. In DNA, the CDR3 is TGTGCCAGCAGCCTCCAGCGGAGAGAGCAGTTCTTC.

The chain employs TRBV30 and TRBJ1-2; TRBD1 is a possible D gene (6 bases). In germline, CDR1 is GTSNPN, CDR2 SVGIG (reference sequence). CDR3 length equals 15 residues. V was pared by 0 bases and J by 2 bases, with 13 bases between. CDR3 in amino acids: CAWSVLRGRNYGYTF. The DNA of the CDR3 is TGTGCCTGGAGTGTCTTACGGGGGCGCAACTATGGCTACACCTTC.

The chain is built from TRBV18 and TRBJ1-4, with D maybe TRBD1 (6 bases). The CDR3 sequence is 16 residues long. Germline V gene data show CDR1 as KGHSH and CDR2 as LQKENI. Between the trimmed V and J ends, which lost 0 bases and 4 bases, there was a span of 12 bases. CDR3 sequence reads: CASSPPGGRFNEKLFF. The CDR3 region has the DNA TGTGCCAGCTCACCACCGGGGGGCCGGTTTAATGAAAAACTGTTTTTT.

This sequence joins TRBV7-2 and TRBJ2-7; 13 bases are shared with TRBD2. V lost 5 bases and J lost 8; bases outside the gene matches: 18. Germline V CDR1 and CDR2: SGHTA, FQGNSA. The CDR3 runs to 18 residues. Here the CDR3 DNA reads TGTGCCAGCAGCATTACCGGACTAGCGGGAGCCCCCGGGGTCCAGCAGTACTTC. Amino acid sequence: CASSITGLAGAPGVQQYF.

The V and J genes are TRBV9 and TRBJ1-2; TRBD1 matches 9 bases. This CDR3 is 15 amino acids long. Germline CDR1 and CDR2: SGDLS and YYNGEE. The junction had 3 bases not matched to a gene; V was cut back by 0 bases and J by 3 bases. The CDR3 protein is CASSVADRGYYGYTF. The CDR3, as DNA: TGTGCCAGCAGCGTAGCTGACAGGGGGTACTATGGCTACACCTTC.

The V call is TRBV5-1, the J call TRBJ2-2, with TRBD2 identical over 7 bases. The V segment lost 4 bases and the J segment 4 bases; nucleotides outside the gene matches: 4. Germline CDR1 reads SGHRS; CDR2 reads YFSETQ. This CDR3 comprises 14 residues. This CDR3 reads CASSQSGITGELFF. Here the CDR3 DNA reads TGCGCCAGCAGCCAAAGCGGGATCACCGGGGAGCTGTTTTTT. Together with reference TRBV5-1 and TRBJ2-2, the CDR3 gives the full variable domain: KAGVTQTPRYLIKTRGQQVTLSCSPISGHRSVSWYQQTPGQGLQFLFEYFSETQRNKGNFPGRFSGRQFSNSRSEMNVSTLELGDSALYLCASSQSGITGELFFGEGSRLTVL.

The chain has TRBV28 and TRBJ2-3; D is uncertain. Trimming removed 4 bases at V and 0 bases at J, with 8 bases between. The CDR3 has 14 amino acids. Germline CDR1 reads MDHEN; CDR2 reads SYDVKM. The DNA of the CDR3 is TGTGCCAGCAGTTGGACGCCCAGCACAGATACGCAGTATTTT. Translated: CASSWTPSTDTQYF.

V and J are TRBV5-4 and TRBJ2-7, with 8 bases lining up with TRBD2. V gave up 4 bases and J gave up 6 bases; unmatched junction bases: 9. Germline CDR1 and CDR2: SGHNT and YYREEE (reference sequence). CDR3 length equals 14 residues. In DNA, the CDR3 is TGTGCCAGCAGCCTAGCGGGTCGTGGCTTCGAGCAGTACTTC. Its protein is CASSLAGRGFEQYF.

The CDR3 DNA follows: TGTGCCATCAGCGCCCCGACAGGGGACGGCCAAGAGACCCAGTACTTC. Protein product: CAISAPTGDGQETQYF. The gene calls are TRBV10-3 and TRBJ2-5; 8 positions agree with TRBD1. The J segment lost 1 base and the V segment lost 6 bases, leaving 10 bases of the junction unmatched. The CDR3 is 16 amino acids. CDR1 and CDR2 (germline): ENHRY, SYGVKD.

V gene TRBV19 combines with J gene TRBJ1-2; tentative D call: TRBD1 (6 bases). The length of the CDR3 is 14 residues. With 2 bases removed from V and 5 bases from J, the gap between germline ends came to 12 bases. The germline V gene has CDR1 LNHDA and CDR2 SQIVND (reference sequence). The DNA of the CDR3 is TGTGCCAGTAGTATATTAGGACAGCTTTATGGCTACACCTTC. It codes for CASSILGQLYGYTF.